This T cell receptor beta chain was retrieved from a study of cytomegalovirus exposure and HLA in healthy donors. Study-wide results and limits: In vitro, a few CMV-associated chains proved specific for CMV antigens.

On this clone itself: Its target is unknown.

The PCR was carried out with 60 Vbeta primers and 13 Jbeta primers. Repertoires were generated with immunoSEQ multiplex PCR, while TCRdb's copy carries only in-frame clones and drops some. The sample has 110,000 to 150,000 clones, approximately 80% seen once. The germline gives CDR1 LGHNA, CDR2 YSLEER. The CDR3 covers 16 residues. With 0 bases clipped from V and 7 bases from J, the junction kept 10 bases outside the gene matches. Sequencing used PBMCs. The chain employs TRBV4-3 and TRBJ1-2; 8 bases match TRBD1. The sequence was collected from a male donor in good health and CMV-seronegative. As DNA, the CDR3 is TGCGCCAGCAGCCAAGAGAGGACAGGGAGCAGCAGTGGCTACACCTTC. Translated: CASSQERTGSSSGYTF.